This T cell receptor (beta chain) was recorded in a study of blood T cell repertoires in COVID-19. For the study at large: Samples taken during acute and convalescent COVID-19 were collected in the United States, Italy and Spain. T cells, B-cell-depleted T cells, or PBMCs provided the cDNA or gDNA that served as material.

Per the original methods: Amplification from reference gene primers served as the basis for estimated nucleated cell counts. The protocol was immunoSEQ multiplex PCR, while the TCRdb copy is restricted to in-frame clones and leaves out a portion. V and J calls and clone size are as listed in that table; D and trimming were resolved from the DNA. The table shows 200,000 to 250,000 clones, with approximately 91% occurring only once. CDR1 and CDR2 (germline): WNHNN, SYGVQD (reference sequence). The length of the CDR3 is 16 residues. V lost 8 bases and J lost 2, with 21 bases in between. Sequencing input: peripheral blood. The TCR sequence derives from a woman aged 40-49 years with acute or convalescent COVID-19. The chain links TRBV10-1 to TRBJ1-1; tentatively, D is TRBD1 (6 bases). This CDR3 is CASGVGGPEINTEAFF. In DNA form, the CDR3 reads TGCGCCAGCGGTGTTGGGGGCCCAGAGATCAACACTGAAGCTTTCTTT.